The entry that follows covers one TCR beta chain sequence. Its matching antigen is unknown. Germline CDR1 reads SEHNR; CDR2 reads FQNEAQ (reference sequence). V was clipped by 3 bases and J by 3 bases, with 11 bases between them. This CDR3 contains 15 residues. Quantitative barcoded 5'-RACE was used to prepare TCR beta libraries. TCRdb passed the 5' RACE reads through MiXCR, listing each CDR3 protein once. The data show hundreds of thousands of distinct CDR3 sequences, with 15% to 20% seen just once and under 55% held by the top ten. The data derive from a study of CD8 T cells in ankylosing spondylitis. Study-level points and caveats: Significant enrichment of disease-linked clones was reported in matched ankylosing spondylitis synovial fluid. The authors found the disease-linked clones to be CD8+ and relatively rare in peripheral blood. Certain motif variants had earlier been reported in reactive arthritis synovial fluid and blood. Ankylosing spondylitis blood seemed to carry a telltale TCR beta motif made of roughly eight highly homologous variants.

V and J are TRBV7-9 and TRBJ2-2; D is perhaps TRBD1 (6 bases). Sequencing was carried out using blood, either unsorted or a sorted T cell fraction (not recorded which). The sequence was obtained from a male donor with ankylosing spondylitis. CDR3 sequence reads: CASSFSGEYTGELFF. The CDR3 DNA reads TGTGCCAGCAGCTTTTCAGGGGAGTACACCGGGGAGCTGTTTTTT.